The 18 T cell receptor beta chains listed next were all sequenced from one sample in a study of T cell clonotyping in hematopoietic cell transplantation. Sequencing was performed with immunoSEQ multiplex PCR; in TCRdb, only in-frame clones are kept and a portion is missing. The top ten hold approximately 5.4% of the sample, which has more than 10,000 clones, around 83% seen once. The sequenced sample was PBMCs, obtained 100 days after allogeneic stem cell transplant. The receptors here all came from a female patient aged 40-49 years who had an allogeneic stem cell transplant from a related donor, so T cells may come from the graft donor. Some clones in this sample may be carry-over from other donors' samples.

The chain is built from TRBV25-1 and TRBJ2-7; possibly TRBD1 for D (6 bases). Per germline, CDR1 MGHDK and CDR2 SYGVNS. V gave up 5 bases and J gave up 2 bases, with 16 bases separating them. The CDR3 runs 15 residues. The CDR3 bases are TGTGCCAGCAGTCCTTCCAATAGGGGGACCTACGAGCAGTACTTC. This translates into CASSPSNRGTYEQYF.

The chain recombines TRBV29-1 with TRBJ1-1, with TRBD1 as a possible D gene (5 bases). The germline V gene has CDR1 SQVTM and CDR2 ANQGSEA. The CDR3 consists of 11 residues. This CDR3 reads CTLGTNTEAFF. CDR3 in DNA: TGCACCTTGGGGACGAACACTGAAGCTTTCTTT.

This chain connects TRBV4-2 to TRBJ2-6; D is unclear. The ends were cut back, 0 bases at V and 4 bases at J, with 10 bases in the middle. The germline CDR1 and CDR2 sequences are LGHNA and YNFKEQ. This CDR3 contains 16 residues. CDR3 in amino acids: CASSQDGVEGANVLTF. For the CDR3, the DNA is TGTGCCAGCAGCCAAGATGGTGTTGAAGGGGCCAACGTCCTGACTTTC.

CDR3 protein: CASSSGAGQPQHF. The CDR3 nucleotides read TGTGCCAGCAGCTCAGGGGCGGGCCAGCCCCAGCATTTT. The chain links TRBV28 to TRBJ1-5; D perhaps matches TRBD1 (6 bases). Between the trimmed V and J ends, which lost 6 bases and 7 bases, there was a span of 13 bases. Germline lookup yields CDR1 MDHEN and CDR2 SYDVKM. This CDR3 comprises 13 residues.

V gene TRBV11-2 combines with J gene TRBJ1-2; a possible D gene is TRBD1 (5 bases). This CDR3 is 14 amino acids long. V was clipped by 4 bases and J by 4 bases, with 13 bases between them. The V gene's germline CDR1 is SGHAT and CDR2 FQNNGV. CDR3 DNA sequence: TGTGCCAGCAGCTCTAATAGACAGACCTATGGCTACACCTTC. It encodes CASSSNRQTYGYTF. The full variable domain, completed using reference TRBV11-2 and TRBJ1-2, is EAGVAQSPRYKIIEKRQSVAFWCNPISGHATLYWYQQILGQGPKLLIQFQNNGVVDDSQLPKDRFSAERLKGVDSTLKIQPAKLEDSAVYLCASSSNRQTYGYTFGSGTRLTVV.

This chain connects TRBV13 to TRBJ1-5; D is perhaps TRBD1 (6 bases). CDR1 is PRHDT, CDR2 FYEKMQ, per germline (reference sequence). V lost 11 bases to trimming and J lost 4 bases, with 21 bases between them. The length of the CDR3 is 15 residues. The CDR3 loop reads CADTFARGGNQPQHF. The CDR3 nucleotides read TGTGCCGACACCTTCGCGAGAGGGGGGAATCAGCCCCAGCATTTT.

The CDR3 bases are TGTGCCAGCAGTACCACCTTCCCCGGGACGCTCTCTGAAGCTTTCTTT. As protein: CASSTTFPGTLSEAFF. The chain carries TRBV28 and TRBJ1-1; D is perhaps TRBD1 (5 bases). Germline CDR1 reads MDHEN; CDR2 reads SYDVKM. Trimming removed 5 bases from V and 6 bases from J, with 22 bases in between. The CDR3 extends over 16 amino acids. The full variable domain, in which reference TRBV28 and TRBJ1-1 provide the parts outside the CDR3, is DVKVTQSSRYLVKRTGEKVFLECVQDMDHENMFWYRQDPGLGLRLIYFSYDVKMKEKGDIPEGYSVSREKKERFSLILESASTNQTSMYLCASSTTFPGTLSEAFFGQGTRLTVV.

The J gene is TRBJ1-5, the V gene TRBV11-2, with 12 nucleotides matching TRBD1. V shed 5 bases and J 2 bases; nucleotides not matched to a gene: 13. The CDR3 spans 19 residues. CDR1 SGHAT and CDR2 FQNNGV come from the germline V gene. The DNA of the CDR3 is TGTGCCAGCAGCCTGAACCCGGGACAGGGGGCCGTTTGCAATCAGCCCCAGCATTTT. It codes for CASSLNPGQGAVCNQPQHF.

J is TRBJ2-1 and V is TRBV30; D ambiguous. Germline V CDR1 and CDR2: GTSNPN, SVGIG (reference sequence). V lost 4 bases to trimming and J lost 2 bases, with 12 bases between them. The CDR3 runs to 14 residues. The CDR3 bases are TGTGCCTGGACCTTTGGCGCGACCTACAATGAGCAGTTCTTC. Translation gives CAWTFGATYNEQFF.

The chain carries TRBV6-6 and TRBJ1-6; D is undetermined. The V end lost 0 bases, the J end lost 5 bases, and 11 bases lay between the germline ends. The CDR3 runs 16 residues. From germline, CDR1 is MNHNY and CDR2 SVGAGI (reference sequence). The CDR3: CASSYSTNTHNSPLHF. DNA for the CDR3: TGTGCCAGCAGTTACTCGACAAATACGCATAATTCACCCCTCCACTTT.

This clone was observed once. In DNA form, the CDR3 reads TGTGCCAGCAGTGTTGATGGGACAGGGGGAGGTAATTCACCCCTCCACTTT. This codes for CASSVDGTGGGNSPLHF. The chain carries TRBV6-1 and TRBJ1-6, with 11 bases that match TRBD1. CDR3 length equals 17 residues. After removal of 4 bases from V and 6 bases from J, the junction contained 8 bases not matched to a gene. Germline-derived CDR1 and CDR2 are MNHNS and SASEGT.

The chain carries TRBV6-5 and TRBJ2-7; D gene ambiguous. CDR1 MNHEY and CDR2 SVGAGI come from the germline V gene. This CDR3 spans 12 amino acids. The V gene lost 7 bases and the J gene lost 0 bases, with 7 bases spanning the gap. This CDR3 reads CASMASSYEQYF. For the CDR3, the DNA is TGTGCCAGCATGGCATCCTCCTACGAGCAGTACTTC.

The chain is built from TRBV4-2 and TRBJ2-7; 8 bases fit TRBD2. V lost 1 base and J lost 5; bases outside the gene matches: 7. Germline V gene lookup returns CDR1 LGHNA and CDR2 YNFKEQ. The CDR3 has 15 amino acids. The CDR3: CASSQGTSRSHEQYF. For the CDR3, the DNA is TGTGCCAGCAGCCAAGGGACTAGCCGTTCCCACGAGCAGTACTTC.

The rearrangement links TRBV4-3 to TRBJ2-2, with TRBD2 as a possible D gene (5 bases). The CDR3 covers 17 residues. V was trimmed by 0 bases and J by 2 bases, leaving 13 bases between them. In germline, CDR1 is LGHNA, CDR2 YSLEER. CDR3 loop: CASSQDGLAENTGELFF. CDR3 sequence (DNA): TGCGCCAGCAGCCAAGACGGTCTAGCTGAAAACACCGGGGAGCTGTTTTTT.

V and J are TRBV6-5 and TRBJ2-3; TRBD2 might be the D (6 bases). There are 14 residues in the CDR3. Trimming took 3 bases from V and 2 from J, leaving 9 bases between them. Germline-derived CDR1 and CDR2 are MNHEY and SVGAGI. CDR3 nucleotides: TGTGCCAGCAGTTATCGGGGGAACACAGATACGCAGTATTTT. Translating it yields CASSYRGNTDTQYF.

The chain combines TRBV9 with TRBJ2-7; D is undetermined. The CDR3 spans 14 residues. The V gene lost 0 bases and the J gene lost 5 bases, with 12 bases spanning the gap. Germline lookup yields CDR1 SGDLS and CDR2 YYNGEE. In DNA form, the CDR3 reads TGTGCCAGCAGCGTAGAGGGCCGCGGAGACGAGCAGTACTTC. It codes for CASSVEGRGDEQYF.

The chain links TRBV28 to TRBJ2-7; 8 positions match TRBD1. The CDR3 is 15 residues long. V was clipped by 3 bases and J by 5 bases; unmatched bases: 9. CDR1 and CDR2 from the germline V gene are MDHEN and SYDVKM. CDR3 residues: CASSFSGQGGNEQYF. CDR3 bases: TGTGCCAGCAGTTTTAGCGGACAGGGAGGCAACGAGCAGTACTTC.

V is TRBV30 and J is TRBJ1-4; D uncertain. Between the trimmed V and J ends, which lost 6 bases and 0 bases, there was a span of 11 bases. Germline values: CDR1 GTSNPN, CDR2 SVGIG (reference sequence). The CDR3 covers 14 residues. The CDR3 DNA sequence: TGTGCCTGCCTTCCCCAGGCAACTAATGAAAAACTGTTTTTT. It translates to CACLPQATNEKLFF. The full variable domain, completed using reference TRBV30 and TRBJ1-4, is SQTIHQWPATLVQPVGSPLSLECTVEGTSNPNLYWYRQAAGRGLQLLFYSVGIGQISSEVPQNLSASRPQDRQFILSSKKLLLSDSGFYLCACLPQATNEKLFFGSGTQLSVL.